This record concerns one TCR beta chain sequence. Its binding antigen is unknown. It has no much larger one-base neighbor in the sample; base qualities were not kept. This record belongs to a study of cytomegalovirus exposure and HLA in healthy donors (dated by TCRdb to 2015 to 2018). Broadly, across the study: The 666 repertoires of the first cohort and the approximately 130 validation repertoires were produced on the same platform, according to a later analysis. To predict cytomegalovirus infection status, the study combined high-throughput TCR immunosequencing, statistical association of individual TCRs with disease status, and machine learning. A separate validation cohort of some 130 different subjects was used in addition to the 666-subject first cohort. The study aimed to test whether cataloging public T cell receptors could reveal signatures of past pathogen exposure.

The germline V gene specifies MNHNS as CDR1 and SASEGT as CDR2. The CDR3 measures 14 amino acids from cysteine to phenylalanine. Only CDR3 DNA remains: 42 bases, in frame from the first base. Trimming costs V 4 bases and J 6 bases, and their ends lie 13 bases apart. The research as a whole found: Most TCR sequences were observed very rarely across donors, whereas some public TCRs were present in many individuals. A total of some 180 TCR beta chains were listed by the study as associated with cytomegalovirus. All 120 or so repertoires were used to score co-occurrence in the validation cohort in a later analysis, because that analysis had no HLA typing for the cohort. Three of the identified cytomegalovirus-associated TCR beta chains were confirmed in vitro to be specific for cytomegalovirus antigens. Of the cluster scores, roughly 93% were above 0 in a later analysis, which found that TCRs clustered in the first cohort also tended to co-occur in the 120 or so validation repertoires. The authors suggested that the approach could potentially be extended to other disease states and immunological phenotypes. Cytomegalovirus status was reported to be diagnosed by the classifier with high specificity and sensitivity in both the original and validation cohorts.

The donors were included in the validation cohort of 90 to 150 subjects, a group kept apart from the approximately 700-subject first cohort. Libraries were built with the immunoSEQ multiplex PCR assay. The authors' pipeline ran thus. A statistical classification framework was built for diagnosing cytomegalovirus status from the catalog of TCR beta chain sequences. TCRdb retrieved this table from immuneACCESS and kept in-frame rearrangements only. Not all clones are present; in checked studies, unresolved V genes account for under half, and no reason is known for the remainder. The V and J calls and clone size were taken over from that table, and D and trimming were inferred from the DNA. For this sample there are about 170,000 clones; about 88% appear just once. The ten largest make up around 2% of the sample.

The sequence derives from a woman between 18 and 29 years old in good health and CMV-seronegative. The rearrangement combines TRBV6-1 with TRBJ2-1; the D region possibly corresponds to TRBD1 (5 bases align). The specimen sequenced was PBMCs. The nucleotide sequence reads as follows: TGTGCCAGCAGTGTGCCTGTAGGGGCCAATGAGCAGTTCTTC. This gives the protein CASSVPVGANEQFF.